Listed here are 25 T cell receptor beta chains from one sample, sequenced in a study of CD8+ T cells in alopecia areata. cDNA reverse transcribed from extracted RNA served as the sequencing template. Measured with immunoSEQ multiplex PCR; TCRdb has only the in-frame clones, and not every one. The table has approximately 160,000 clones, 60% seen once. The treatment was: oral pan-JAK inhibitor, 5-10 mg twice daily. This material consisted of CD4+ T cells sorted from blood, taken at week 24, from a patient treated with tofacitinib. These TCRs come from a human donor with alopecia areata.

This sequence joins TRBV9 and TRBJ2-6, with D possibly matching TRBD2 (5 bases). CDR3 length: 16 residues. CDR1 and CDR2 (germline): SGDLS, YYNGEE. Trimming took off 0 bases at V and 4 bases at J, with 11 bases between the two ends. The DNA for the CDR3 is TGTGCCAGCAGCGTAGATGTGAGGGCCGGGGCCAACGTCCTGACTTTC. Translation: CASSVDVRAGANVLTF.

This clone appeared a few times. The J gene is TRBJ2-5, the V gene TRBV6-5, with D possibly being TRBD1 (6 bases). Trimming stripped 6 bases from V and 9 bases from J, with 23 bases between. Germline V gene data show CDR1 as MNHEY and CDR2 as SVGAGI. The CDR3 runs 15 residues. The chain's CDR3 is CASRPWTAYFDPQYF. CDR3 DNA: TGTGCCAGCAGACCCTGGACAGCCTACTTTGATCCCCAGTACTTC.

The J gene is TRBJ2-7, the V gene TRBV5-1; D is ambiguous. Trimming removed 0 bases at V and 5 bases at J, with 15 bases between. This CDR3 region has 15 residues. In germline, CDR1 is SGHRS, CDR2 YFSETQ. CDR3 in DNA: TGCGCCAGCAGCTTGGCCGACCTTGGTTCCCACGAGCAGTACTTC. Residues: CASSLADLGSHEQYF.

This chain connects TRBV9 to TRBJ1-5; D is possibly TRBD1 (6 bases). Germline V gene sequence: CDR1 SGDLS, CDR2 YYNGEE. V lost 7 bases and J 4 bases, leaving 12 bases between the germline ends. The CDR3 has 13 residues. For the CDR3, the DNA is TGTGCCAGCCACCGGGACAAAAATCAGCCCCAGCATTTT. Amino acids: CASHRDKNQPQHF. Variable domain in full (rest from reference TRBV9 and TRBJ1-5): DSGVTQTPKHLITATGQRVTLRCSPRSGDLSVYWYQQSLDQGLQFLIQYYNGEERAKGNILERFSAQQFPDLHSELNLSSLELGDSALYFCASHRDKNQPQHFGDGTRLSIL.

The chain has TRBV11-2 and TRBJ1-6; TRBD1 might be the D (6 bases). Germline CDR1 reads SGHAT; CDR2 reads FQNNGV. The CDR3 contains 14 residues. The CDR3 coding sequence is TGTGCAAGCGGTGAGGAGACAGGAAATTCACCCCTCCACTTT. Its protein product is CASGEETGNSPLHF.

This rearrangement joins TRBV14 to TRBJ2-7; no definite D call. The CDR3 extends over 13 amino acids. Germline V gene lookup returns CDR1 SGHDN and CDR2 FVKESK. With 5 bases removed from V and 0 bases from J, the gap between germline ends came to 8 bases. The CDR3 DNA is TGTGCCAGCAGCGGCAGGAACTCCTACGAGCAGTACTTC. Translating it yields CASSGRNSYEQYF.

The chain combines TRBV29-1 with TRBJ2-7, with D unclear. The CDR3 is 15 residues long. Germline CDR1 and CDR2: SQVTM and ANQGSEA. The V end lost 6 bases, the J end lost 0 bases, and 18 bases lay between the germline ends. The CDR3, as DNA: TGCAGCGTCTCACTGGGGTGGGAAAGCTCCTACGAGCAGTACTTC. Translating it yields CSVSLGWESSYEQYF.

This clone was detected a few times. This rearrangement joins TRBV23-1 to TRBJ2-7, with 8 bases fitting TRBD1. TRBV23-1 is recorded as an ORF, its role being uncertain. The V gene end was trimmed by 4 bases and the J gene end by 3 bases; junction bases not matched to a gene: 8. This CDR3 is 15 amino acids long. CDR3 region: CASSPQDRVIYEQYF. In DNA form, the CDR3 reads TGCGCCAGCAGTCCACAGGACAGGGTGATCTACGAGCAGTACTTC.

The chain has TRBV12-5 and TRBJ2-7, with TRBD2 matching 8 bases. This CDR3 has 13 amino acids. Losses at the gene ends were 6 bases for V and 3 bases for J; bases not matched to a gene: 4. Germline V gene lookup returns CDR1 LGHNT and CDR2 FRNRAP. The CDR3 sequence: CASGGTRFYEQYF. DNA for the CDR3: TGTGCTAGTGGCGGGACTAGATTCTACGAGCAGTACTTC.

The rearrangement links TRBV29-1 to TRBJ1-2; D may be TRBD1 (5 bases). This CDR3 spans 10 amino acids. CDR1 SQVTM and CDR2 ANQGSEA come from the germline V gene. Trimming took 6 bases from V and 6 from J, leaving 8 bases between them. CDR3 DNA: TGCAGCGTCGAGGGGAATGGCTACACCTTC. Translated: CSVEGNGYTF.

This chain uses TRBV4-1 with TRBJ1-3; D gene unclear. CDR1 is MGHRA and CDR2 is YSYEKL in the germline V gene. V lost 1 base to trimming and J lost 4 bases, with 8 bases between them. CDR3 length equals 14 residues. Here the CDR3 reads CASSQGANGNTIYF. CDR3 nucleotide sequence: TGCGCCAGCAGCCAAGGGGCAAACGGAAACACCATATATTTT.

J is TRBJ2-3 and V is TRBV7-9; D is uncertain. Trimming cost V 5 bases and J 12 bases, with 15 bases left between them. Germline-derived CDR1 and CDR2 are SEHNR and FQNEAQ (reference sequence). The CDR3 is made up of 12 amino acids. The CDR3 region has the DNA TGTGCCAGCAGCCCCACGGAATCTAGTCAGTATTTT. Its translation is CASSPTESSQYF.

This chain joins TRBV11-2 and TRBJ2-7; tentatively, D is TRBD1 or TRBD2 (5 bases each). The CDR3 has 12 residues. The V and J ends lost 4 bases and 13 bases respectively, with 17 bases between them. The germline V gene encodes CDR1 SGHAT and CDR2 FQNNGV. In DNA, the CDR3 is TGTGCCAGCAGCTCCCAGGGAGACACAACCTACTTC. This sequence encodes CASSSQGDTTYF.

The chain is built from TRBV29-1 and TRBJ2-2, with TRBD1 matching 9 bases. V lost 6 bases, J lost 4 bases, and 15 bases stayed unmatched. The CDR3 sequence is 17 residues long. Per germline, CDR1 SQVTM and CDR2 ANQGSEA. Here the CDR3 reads CSVSEGQGVLGTGELFF. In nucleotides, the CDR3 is TGCAGCGTCTCGGAGGGACAGGGTGTCCTCGGCACCGGGGAGCTGTTTTTT.

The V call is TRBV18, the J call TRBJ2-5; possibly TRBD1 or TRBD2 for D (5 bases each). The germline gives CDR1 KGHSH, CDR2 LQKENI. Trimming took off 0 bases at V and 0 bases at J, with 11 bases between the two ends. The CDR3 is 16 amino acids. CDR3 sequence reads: CASSPPKGRNQETQYF. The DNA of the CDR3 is TGTGCCAGCTCACCACCGAAGGGACGAAACCAAGAGACCCAGTACTTC. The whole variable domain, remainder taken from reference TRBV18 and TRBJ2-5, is NAGVMQNPRHLVRRRGQEARLRCSPMKGHSHVYWYRQLPEEGLKFMVYLQKENIIDESGMPKERFSAEFPKEGPSILRIQQVVRGDSAAYFCASSPPKGRNQETQYFGPGTRLLVL.

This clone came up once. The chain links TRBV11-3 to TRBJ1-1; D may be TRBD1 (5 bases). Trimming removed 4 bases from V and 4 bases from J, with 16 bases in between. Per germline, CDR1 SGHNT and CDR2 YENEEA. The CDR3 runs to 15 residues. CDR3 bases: TGTGCCAGCAGCTCCCCGGGCCTCCAGGGCACTGAAGCTTTCTTT. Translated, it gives CASSSPGLQGTEAFF.

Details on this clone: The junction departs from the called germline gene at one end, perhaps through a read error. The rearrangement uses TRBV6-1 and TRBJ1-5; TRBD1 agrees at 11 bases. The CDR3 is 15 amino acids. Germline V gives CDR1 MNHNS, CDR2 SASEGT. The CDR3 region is CASREAGTGGQPQHF. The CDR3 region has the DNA TGTGCCAGCAGGGAAGCAGGGACAGGGGGTCAGCCCCAGCATTTT.

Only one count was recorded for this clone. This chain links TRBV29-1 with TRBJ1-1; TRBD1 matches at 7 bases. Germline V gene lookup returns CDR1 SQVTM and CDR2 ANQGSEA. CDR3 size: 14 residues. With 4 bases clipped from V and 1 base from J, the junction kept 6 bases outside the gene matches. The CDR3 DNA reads TGCAGCGTTGCTCTAAGACAGGGGAACACTGAAGCTTTCTTT. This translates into CSVALRQGNTEAFF.

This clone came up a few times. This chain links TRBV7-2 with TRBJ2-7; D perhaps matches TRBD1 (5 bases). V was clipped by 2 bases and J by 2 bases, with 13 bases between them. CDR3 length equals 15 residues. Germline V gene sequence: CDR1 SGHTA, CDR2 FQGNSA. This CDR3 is CASSLYATDTYEQYF. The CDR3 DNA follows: TGTGCCAGCAGCTTATACGCGACAGACACCTACGAGCAGTACTTC.

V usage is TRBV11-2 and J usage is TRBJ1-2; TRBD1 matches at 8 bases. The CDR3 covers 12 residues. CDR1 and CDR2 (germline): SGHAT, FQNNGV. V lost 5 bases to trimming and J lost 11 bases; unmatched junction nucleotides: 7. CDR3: CASSPGQGGYTF. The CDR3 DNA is TGTGCCAGCAGCCCCGGACAGGGTGGATACACCTTC.

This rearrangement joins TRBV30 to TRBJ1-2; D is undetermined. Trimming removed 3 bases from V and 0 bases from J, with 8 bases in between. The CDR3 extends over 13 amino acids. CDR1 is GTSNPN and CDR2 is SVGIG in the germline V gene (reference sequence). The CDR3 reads CAWRGESNYGYTF. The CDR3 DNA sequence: TGTGCCTGGAGGGGCGAATCTAACTATGGCTACACCTTC.

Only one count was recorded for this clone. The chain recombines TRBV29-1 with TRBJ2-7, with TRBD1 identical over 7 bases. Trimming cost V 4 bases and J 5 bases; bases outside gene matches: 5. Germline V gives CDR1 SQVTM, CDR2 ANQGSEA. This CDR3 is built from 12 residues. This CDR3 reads CSVAGQGDEQYF. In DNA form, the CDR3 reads TGCAGCGTTGCTGGCCAGGGGGACGAGCAGTACTTC.

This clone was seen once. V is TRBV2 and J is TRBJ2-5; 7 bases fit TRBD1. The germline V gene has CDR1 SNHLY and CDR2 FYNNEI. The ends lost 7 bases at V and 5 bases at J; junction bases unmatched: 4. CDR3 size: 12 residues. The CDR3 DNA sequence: TGTGCCAGCATGGGCAGGGGGGAGACCCAGTACTTC. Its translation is CASMGRGETQYF.

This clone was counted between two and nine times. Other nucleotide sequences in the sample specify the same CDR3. The CDR3 region has the DNA TGCAGCGTGGGACAGGGTACTGAAGCTTTCTTT. Protein: CSVGQGTEAFF. This sequence joins TRBV29-1 and TRBJ1-1; 9 positions match TRBD1. This CDR3 comprises 11 residues. Unmatched junction bases numbered 1, after V lost 6 bases and J lost 5 bases. CDR1 is SQVTM and CDR2 is ANQGSEA in the germline V gene. Drawing the rest from reference TRBV29-1 and TRBJ1-1, the complete variable domain is SAVISQKPSRDICQRGTSLTIQCQVDSQVTMMFWYRQQPGQSLTLIATANQGSEATYESGFVIDKFPISRPNLTFSTLTVSNMSPEDSSIYLCSVGQGTEAFFGQGTRLTVV.

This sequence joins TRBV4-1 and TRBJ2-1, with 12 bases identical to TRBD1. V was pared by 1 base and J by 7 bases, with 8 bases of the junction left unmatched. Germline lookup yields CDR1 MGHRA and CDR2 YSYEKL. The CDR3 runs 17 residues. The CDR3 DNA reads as TGCGCCAGCAGCCAAGTGACCGGGACAGGGGGCGAGAATGAGCAGTTCTTC. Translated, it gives CASSQVTGTGGENEQFF.